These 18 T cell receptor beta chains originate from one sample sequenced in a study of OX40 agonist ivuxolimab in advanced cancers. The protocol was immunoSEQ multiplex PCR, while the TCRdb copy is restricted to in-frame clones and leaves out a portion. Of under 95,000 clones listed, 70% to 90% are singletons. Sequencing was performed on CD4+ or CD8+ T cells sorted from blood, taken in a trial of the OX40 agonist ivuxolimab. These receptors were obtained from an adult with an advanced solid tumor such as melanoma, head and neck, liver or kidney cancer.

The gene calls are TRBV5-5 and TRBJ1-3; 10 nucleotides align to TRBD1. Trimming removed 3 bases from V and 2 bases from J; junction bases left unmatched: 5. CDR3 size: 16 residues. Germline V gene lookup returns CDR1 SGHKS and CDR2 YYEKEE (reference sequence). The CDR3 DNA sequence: TGTGCCAGCAGCTGGGGGACAGGGGTTGCTGGAAACACCATATATTTT. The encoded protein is CASSWGTGVAGNTIYF.

The DNA of the CDR3 is TGTGCCAGCAGCTTAGTTGGAGATGGGCAGTTCTTC. Residues: CASSLVGDGQFF. The rearrangement links TRBV11-2 to TRBJ2-1; the D is unclear. Germline V gives CDR1 SGHAT, CDR2 FQNNGV. The CDR3 consists of 12 residues. Trimming took 1 base from V and 12 from J, leaving 10 bases between them.

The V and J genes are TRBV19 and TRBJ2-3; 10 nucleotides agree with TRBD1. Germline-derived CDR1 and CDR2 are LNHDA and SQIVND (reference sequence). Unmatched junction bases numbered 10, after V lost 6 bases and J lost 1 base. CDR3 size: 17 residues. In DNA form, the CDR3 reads TGTGCCAGTAGCCCGACCGGGACAGGGGCGCGCACAGATACGCAGTATTTT. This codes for CASSPTGTGARTDTQYF. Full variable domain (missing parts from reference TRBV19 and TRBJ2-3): DGGITQSPKYLFRKEGQNVTLSCEQNLNHDAMYWYRQDPGQGLRLIYYSQIVNDFQKGDIAEGYSVSREKKESFPLTVTSAQKNPTAFYLCASSPTGTGARTDTQYFGPGTRLTVL.

CDR3 amino acids: CASSSPGQGYEQYF. The CDR3 DNA is TGTGCCAGCAGCTCTCCCGGACAGGGCTACGAGCAGTACTTC. J is TRBJ2-7 and V is TRBV7-6, with TRBD1 matching over 8 bases. V dropped 4 bases and J dropped 3; count of bases not matched to a gene: 5. The CDR3 extends over 14 amino acids. Germline CDR1 SGHVS, CDR2 FNYEAQ.

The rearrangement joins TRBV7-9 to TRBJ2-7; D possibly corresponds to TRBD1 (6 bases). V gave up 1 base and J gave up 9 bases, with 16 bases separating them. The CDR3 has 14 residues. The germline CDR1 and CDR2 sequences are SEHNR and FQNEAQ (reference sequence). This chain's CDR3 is CASSLDQGQLGQYF. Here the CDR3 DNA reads TGTGCCAGCAGCTTAGATCAGGGACAATTAGGGCAGTACTTC.

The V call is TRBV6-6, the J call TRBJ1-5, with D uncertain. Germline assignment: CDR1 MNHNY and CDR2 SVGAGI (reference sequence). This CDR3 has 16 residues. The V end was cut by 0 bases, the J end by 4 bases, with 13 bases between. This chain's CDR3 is CASSYSPQVGNQPQHF. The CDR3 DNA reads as TGTGCCAGCAGTTACTCGCCACAAGTCGGAAATCAGCCCCAGCATTTT.

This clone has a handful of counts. The CDR3 region is CASSSGAQGPNQPQHF. CDR3 bases: TGTGCCAGCAGCTCTGGGGCCCAGGGACCCAATCAGCCCCAGCATTTT. The chain combines TRBV7-9 with TRBJ1-5; D might be TRBD1 (5 bases). Germline loops: CDR1 SEHNR, CDR2 FQNEAQ (reference sequence). The V end lost 4 bases, the J end lost 3 bases, and 16 bases lay between the germline ends. The CDR3 covers 16 residues.

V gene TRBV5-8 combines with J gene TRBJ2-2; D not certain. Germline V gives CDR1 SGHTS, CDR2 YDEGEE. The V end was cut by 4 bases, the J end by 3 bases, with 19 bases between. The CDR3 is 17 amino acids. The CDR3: CASSRSTPSGDTGELFF. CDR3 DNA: TGTGCCAGCAGCCGCTCCACTCCTTCGGGCGACACCGGGGAGCTGTTTTTT. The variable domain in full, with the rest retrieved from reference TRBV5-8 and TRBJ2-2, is EAGVTQSPTHLIKTRGQQATLRCSPISGHTSVYWYQQALGLGLQFLLWYDEGEERNRGNFPPRFSGRQFPNYSSELNVNALELEDSALYLCASSRSTPSGDTGELFFGEGSRLTVL.

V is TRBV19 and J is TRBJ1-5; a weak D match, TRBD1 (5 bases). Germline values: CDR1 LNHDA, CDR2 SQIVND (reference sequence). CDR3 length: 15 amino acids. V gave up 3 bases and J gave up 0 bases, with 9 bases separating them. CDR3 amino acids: CASSIARVSNQPQHF. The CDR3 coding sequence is TGTGCCAGTAGTATCGCCAGGGTTAGCAATCAGCCCCAGCATTTT.

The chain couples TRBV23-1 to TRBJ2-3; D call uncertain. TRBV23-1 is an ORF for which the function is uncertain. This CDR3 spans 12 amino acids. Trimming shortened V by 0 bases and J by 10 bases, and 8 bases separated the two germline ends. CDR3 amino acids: CASSQSRQAQYF. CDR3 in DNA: TGCGCCAGCAGTCAATCTCGGCAGGCGCAGTATTTT.

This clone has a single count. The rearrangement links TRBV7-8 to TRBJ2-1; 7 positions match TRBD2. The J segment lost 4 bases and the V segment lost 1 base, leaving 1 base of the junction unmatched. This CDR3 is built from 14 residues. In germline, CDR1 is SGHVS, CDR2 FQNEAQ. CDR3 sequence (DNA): TGTGCCAGCAGCTTAGGGGGAGGGTACAATGAGCAGTTCTTC. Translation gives CASSLGGGYNEQFF.

The CDR3 here is CASSSSGRANEQFF. The CDR3 bases are TGTGCCAGCAGTTCCAGCGGGAGGGCGAATGAGCAGTTCTTC. The chain is built from TRBV27 and TRBJ2-1; 10 bases agree with TRBD2. The junction had 4 bases not matched to a gene; V was cut back by 4 bases and J by 7 bases. CDR1 and CDR2 (germline): MNHEY, SMNVEV (reference sequence). The CDR3 contains 14 residues.

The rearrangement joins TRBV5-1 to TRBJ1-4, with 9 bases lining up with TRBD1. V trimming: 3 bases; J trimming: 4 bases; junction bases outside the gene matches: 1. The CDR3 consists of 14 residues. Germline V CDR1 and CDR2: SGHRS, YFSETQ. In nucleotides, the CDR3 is TGCGCCAGCAGCTCGACAGGGGGTAATGAAAAACTGTTTTTT. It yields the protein CASSSTGGNEKLFF.

In DNA form, the CDR3 reads TGTGCCAGCAGCTTAGGGACTACCAATGAGCAGTTCTTC. As protein: CASSLGTTNEQFF. The chain links TRBV5-4 to TRBJ2-1, with 7 bases fitting TRBD2. CDR3 length: 13 residues. V shed 2 bases, J shed 6 bases, and the junction held 2 bases outside the gene matches. Germline CDR1 SGHNT, CDR2 YYREEE (reference sequence).

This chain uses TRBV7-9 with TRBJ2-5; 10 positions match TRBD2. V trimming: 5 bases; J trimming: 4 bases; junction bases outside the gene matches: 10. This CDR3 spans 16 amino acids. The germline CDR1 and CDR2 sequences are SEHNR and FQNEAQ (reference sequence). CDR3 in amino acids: CASSPRVAGGGETQYF. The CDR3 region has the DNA TGTGCCAGCAGCCCCCGGGTAGCGGGAGGCGGAGAGACCCAGTACTTC.

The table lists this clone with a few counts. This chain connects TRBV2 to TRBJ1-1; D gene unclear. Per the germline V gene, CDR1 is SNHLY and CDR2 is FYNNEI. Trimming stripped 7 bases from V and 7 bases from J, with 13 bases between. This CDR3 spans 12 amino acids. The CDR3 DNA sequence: TGTGCCAGCAAGCGGGAGATATATGAAGCTTTCTTT. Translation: CASKREIYEAFF.

The DNA for the CDR3 is TGTGCCAGCAGCCCTTCCTACAGGGGGCTCCCCTACGAGCAGTACTTC. It translates to CASSPSYRGLPYEQYF. V usage is TRBV14 and J usage is TRBJ2-7, with TRBD1 identical over 9 bases. The CDR3 is made up of 16 amino acids. Germline assignment: CDR1 SGHDN and CDR2 FVKESK. V shed 4 bases and J 2 bases; nucleotides not matched to a gene: 9.

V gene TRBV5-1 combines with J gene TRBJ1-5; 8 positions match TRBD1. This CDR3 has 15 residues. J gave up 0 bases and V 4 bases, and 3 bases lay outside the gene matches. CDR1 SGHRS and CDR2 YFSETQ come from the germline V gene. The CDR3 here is CASSLTGDSNQPQHF. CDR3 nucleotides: TGCGCCAGCAGCCTGACAGGGGATAGCAATCAGCCCCAGCATTTT. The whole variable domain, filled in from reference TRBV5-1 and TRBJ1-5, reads KAGVTQTPRYLIKTRGQQVTLSCSPISGHRSVSWYQQTPGQGLQFLFEYFSETQRNKGNFPGRFSGRQFSNSRSEMNVSTLELGDSALYLCASSLTGDSNQPQHFGDGTRLSIL.